This paragraph covers one T cell receptor (beta chain) sequence. Its matching antigen is unknown. This entry comes from a study of graft-versus-host responses after intestinal transplantation. Here immunoSEQ multiplex PCR was the method, and the copy in TCRdb shows in-frame clones only, minus some. The table records more than 95,000 clones, approximately 84% of them present only once. The sample here was unstimulated CD4+ T cells sorted from spleen or lymph node cells, taken before intestinal transplant. The sequence derives from a human donor who received an intestinal transplant.

CDR3: CASSEAGRGNTGELFF. As DNA, the CDR3 is TGTGCCAGCAGTGAGGCGGGCAGGGGGAACACCGGGGAGCTGTTTTTT. This sequence joins TRBV2 and TRBJ2-2, with D perhaps TRBD1 (6 bases). The ends were cut back, 3 bases at V and 1 base at J, with 12 bases in the middle. The CDR3 has 16 residues. Germline V gives CDR1 SNHLY, CDR2 FYNNEI.